This is a list of T cell receptor beta chains from one sample in a study of T cells after yellow fever vaccination. TCRdb used MiXCR to reprocess the 5' RACE reads, holding one entry per CDR3 protein. Counted here are about 340,000 distinct CDR3 sequences, approximately 12% occurring once; the ten biggest clones make up around 3%. The sequences come from CD4+ T cells sorted from PBMCs, collected 15 days after the yellow fever booster vaccination. These receptor sequences come from a man aged 18 to 29 who received the YFV17D yellow fever vaccine. Each CDR3 is given with its conserved first and last residue.

J	V	CDR3
TRBJ2-3	TRBV7-9	CASSLATSGAITDTQYF
TRBJ2-7	TRBV5-5	CASSPGQQSYEQYF
TRBJ2-7	TRBV18	CASSPRQGITYEQYF
TRBJ1-2	TRBV6-1	CASKAIWGYGYTF
TRBJ1-2	TRBV6-5	CASSSGQASYGYTF
TRBJ2-5	TRBV24-1	CATSDLEEGARETQYF
TRBJ2-7	TRBV12-3/TRBV12-4	CASSPRQGGDEQYF
TRBJ2-4	TRBV7-3	CASSSGGVENIQYF
TRBJ2-2	TRBV27	CASTVTGRRGLTGELFF
TRBJ1-1	TRBV6-1	CASRLGAGNTEAFF
TRBJ1-1	TRBV25-1	CASSDKPGEGHPRTEAFF
TRBJ2-5	TRBV4-3	CASSQSGTVQETQYF